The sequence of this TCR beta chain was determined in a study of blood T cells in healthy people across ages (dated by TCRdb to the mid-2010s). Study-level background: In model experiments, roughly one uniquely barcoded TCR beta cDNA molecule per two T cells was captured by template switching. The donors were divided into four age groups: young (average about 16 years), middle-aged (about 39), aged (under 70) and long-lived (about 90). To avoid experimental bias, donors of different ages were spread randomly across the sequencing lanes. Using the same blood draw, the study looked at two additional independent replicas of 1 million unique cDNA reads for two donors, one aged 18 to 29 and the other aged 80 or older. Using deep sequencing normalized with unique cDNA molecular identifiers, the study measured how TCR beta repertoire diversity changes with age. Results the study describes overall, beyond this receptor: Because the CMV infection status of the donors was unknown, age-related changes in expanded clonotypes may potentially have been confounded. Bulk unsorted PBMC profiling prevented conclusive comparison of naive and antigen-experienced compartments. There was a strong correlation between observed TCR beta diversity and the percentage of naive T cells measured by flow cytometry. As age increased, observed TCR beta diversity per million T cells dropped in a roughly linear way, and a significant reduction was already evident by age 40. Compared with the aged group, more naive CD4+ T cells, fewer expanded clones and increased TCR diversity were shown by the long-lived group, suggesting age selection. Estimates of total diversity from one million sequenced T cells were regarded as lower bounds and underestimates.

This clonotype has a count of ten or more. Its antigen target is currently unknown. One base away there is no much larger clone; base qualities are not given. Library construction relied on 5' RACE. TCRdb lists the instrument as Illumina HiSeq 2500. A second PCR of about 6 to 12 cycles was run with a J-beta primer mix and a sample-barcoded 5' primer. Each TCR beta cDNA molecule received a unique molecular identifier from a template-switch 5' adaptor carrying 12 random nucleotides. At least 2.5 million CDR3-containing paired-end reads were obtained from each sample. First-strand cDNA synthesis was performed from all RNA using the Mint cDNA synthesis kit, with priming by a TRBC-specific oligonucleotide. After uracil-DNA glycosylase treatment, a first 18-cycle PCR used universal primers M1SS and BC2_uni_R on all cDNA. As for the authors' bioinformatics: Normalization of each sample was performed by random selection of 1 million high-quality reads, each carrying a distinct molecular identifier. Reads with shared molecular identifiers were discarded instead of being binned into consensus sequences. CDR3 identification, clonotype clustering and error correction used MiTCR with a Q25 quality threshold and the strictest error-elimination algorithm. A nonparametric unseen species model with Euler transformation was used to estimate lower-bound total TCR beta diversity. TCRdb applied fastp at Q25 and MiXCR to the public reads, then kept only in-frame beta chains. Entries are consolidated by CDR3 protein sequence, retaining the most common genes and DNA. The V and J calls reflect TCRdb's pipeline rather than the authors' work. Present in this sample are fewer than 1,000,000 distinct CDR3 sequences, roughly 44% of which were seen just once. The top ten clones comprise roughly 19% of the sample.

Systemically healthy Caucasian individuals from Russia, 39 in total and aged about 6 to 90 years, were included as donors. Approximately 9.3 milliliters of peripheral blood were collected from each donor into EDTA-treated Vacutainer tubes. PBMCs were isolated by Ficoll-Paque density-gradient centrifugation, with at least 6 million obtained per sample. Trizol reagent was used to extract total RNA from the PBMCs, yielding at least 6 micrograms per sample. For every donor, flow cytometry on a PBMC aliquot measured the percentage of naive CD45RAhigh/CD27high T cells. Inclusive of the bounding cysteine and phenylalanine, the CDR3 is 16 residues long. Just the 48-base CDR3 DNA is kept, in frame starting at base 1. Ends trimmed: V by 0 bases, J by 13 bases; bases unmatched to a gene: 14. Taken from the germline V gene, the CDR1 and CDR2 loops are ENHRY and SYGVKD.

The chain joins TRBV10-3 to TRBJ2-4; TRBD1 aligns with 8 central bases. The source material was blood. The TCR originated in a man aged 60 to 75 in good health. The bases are TGTGCCATCAGTGAGTCCCCGTCAGGACAGGGTGGAGAGCAGTACTTC. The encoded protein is CAISESPSGQGGEQYF.